The clone carrying this T cell receptor beta chain came up many times. Antigen unknown. These data originate in a study of Graves' ophthalmopathy and Graves' hyperthyroidism. The study, taken as a whole, reports: Ophthalmopathy progression prediction by the model yielded a sensitivity of about 69% and a specificity of less than 75%. Sensitivity reached roughly 88% and specificity 81.08% for a 13-signature model separating ophthalmopathy from stable hyperthyroidism. Blood also contained most of the expanded thyroid clonotypes above 0.001 frequency.

PBMCs were obtained from approximately 10 ml of fresh peripheral blood. Researchers took RNA transcripts and amplified TCR beta CDR3 regions from them. HTBI-primed first-round RT-PCR preceded second-round multiplex PCR. TCRdb called the multiplex PCR reads again in MiXCR, with one record for every CDR3 protein. This sample has about 340,000 distinct CDR3 sequences, with around a sixth found just once. The CDR3 runs to 16 residues. Germline V CDR1 and CDR2: MNHEY, SVGAGI. Trimming removed 2 bases from V and 2 bases from J; junction bases left unmatched: 7. The origin of this receptor is an adult man with Graves' ophthalmopathy. Source material: peripheral blood. The rearrangement links TRBV6-5 to TRBJ2-3; 7 bases match TRBD2. CDR3: CASSYGRGYFTDTQYF. The DNA of the CDR3 is TGTGCCAGCAGTTACGGGCGGGGGTATTTCACAGATACGCAGTATTTT.